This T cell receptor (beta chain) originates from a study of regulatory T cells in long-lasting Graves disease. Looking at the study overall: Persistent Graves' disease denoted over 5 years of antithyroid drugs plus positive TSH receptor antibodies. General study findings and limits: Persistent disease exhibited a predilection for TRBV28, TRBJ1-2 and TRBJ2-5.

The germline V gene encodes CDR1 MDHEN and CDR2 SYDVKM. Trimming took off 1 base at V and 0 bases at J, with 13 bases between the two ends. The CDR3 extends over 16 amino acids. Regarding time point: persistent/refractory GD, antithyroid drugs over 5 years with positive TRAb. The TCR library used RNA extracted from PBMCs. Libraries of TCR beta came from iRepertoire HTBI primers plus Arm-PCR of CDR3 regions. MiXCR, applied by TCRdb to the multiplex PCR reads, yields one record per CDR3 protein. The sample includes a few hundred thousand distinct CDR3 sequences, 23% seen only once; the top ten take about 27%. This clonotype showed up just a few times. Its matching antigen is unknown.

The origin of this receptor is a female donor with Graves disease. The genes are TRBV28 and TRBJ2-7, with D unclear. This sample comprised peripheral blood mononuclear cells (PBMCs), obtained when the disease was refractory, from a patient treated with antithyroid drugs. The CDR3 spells CASSLFSSVSSYEQYF. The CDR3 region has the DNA TGTGCCAGCAGTTTATTTAGTTCAGTGAGCTCCTACGAGCAGTACTTC.